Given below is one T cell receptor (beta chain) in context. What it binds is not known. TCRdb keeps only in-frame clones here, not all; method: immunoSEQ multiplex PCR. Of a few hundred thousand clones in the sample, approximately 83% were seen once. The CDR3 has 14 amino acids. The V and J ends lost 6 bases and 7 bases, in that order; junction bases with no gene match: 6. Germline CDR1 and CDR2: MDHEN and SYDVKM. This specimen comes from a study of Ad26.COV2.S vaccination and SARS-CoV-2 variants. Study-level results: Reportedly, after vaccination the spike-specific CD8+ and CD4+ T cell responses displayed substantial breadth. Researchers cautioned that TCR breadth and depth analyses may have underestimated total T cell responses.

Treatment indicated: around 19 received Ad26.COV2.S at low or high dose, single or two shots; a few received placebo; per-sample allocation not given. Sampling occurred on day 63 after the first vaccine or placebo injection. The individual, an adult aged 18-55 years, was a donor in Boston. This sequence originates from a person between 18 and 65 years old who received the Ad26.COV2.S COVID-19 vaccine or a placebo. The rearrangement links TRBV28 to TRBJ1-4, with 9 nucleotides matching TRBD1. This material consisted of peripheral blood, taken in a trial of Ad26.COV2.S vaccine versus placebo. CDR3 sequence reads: CASRPTGGSEKLFF. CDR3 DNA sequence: TGTGCCAGCAGGCCGACAGGGGGTTCTGAAAAACTGTTTTTT.